The clone carrying this T cell receptor (beta chain) appeared a few times. Antigen: not known. This sample is part of a study of blood T cells in healthy people across ages. Study information: Template switching retrieved approximately one barcoded beta molecule for each two T cells. Study-level results: Without sorted subsets, naive and antigen-experienced compartments could not be conclusively compared.

A second PCR, run for roughly 7 to 11 cycles, used a sample-barcoded 5' primer plus a J-beta primer mix. Every sample gave at least 2.5 million paired-end reads containing CDR3. MiXCR, applied by TCRdb to the 5' RACE reads, yields one record per CDR3 protein. Of approximately 900,000 distinct CDR3 sequences in the sample, about 48% are singletons; the top ten hold around 15%. V was shortened by 1 base and J by 1 base, with 8 bases between the two germline ends. CDR1 and CDR2 (germline): SGHRS, YFSETQ. The CDR3 runs to 14 residues. Sequenced sample: blood. The receptor was derived from a young man in good health. The V gene is TRBV5-1, the J gene TRBJ1-1; D remains unclear. The CDR3 loop reads CASSLYPQNTEAFF. DNA for the CDR3: TGCGCCAGCAGCTTGTATCCCCAGAACACTGAAGCTTTCTTT.